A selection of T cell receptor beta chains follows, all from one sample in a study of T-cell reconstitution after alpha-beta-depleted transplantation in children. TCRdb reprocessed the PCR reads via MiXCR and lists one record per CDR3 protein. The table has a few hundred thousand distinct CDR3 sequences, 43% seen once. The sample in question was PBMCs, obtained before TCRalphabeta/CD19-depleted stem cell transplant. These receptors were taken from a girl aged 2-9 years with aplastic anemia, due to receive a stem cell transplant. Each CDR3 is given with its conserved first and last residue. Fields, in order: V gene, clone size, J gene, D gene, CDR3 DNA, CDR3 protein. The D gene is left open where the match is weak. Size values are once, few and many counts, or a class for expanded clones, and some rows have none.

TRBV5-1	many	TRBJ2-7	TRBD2	TGCGCCAGCAGCCCGGACGGGACTAGCGGGACGTACGAGCAGTACTTC	CASSPDGTSGTYEQYF
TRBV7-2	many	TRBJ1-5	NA	TGTGCCAGCAGCTTAGACGGGCCCCAGCATTTT	CASSLDGPQHF
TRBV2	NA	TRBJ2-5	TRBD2	TGTGCCAGCAGGGCTAGCGGGAGAAGCTGGAAGCAAGAGACCCAGTACTTC	CASRASGRSWKQETQYF
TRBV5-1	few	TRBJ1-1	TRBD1	TGCGCCAGCAGCTCAAAACGGACAGGGGGTAATGAGGCTTTCTTT	CASSSKRTGGNEAFF
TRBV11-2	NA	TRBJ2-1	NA	TGTGCCAGCAGCCCCCTCCAAGCGGTCTACAATGAGCAGTTCTTC	CASSPLQAVYNEQFF
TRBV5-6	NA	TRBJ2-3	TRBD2	TGTGCCAGCAGCTTGCCGGCGGGAGCTATAACAGATACGCAGTATTTT	CASSLPAGAITDTQYF
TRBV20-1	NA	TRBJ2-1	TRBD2	TGCAGTGCTAGTCTAGCTAGCGGGGGCCCCTACAATGAGCAGTTCTTC	CSASLASGGPYNEQFF
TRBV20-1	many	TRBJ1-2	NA	TGCAGTGCTAGCTCCGGGGGAGATAGATTCTACACCTTC	CSASSGGDRFYTF
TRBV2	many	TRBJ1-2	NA	TGTGCCAGTGACAGGCTCGGGTTTGGCTACACCTTC	CASDRLGFGYTF
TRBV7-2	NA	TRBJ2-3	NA	TGTGCCAGCAGCTTTGCGGGTCTAGGTACGCAGTATTTT	CASSFAGLGTQYF
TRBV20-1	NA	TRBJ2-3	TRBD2	TGCAGTGCTAGCTCCATGTTAGCGGGAGCGGTTACGCAGTATTTT	CSASSMLAGAVTQYF
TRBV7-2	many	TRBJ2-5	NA	TGTGCCAGCAGCTTAGGGGGAACGGCCTTGGAAAAGGCCCAGTACTTC	CASSLGGTALEKAQYF
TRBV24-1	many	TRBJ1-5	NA	TGTGCCACCAGTGACTCCGGGGCTCAGCCCCAGCATTTT	CATSDSGAQPQHF
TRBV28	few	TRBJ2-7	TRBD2	TGTGCCAGCAGCCCATTAGCGGGACCTGCCTACGAGCAGTACTTC	CASSPLAGPAYEQYF
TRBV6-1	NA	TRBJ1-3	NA	TGTGCCAGCAGACCCACTGCCTCTGGAAACACCATATATTTT	CASRPTASGNTIYF
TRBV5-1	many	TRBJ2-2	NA	TGCGCCAGCAGCTCCGGACGGGGCGGGGAGCTGTTTTTT	CASSSGRGGELFF
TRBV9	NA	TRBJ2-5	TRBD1	TGTGCCAGCAGCGTCGACAGGGACCAAGAGACCCAGTACTTC	CASSVDRDQETQYF
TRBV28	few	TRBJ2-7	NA	TGTGCCAGCAGACCCCGCCCGGGGGAAAGAATACTTGGGGGGGAGCAGTACTTC	CASRPRPGERILGGEQYF
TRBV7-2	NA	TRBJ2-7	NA	TGTGCCAGCAGCGACAATCGCCATGAGCAGTACTTC	CASSDNRHEQYF
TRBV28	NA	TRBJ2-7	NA	TGTGCCAGCAGTTCAGAGATAGACTACGAGCAGTACTTC	CASSSEIDYEQYF
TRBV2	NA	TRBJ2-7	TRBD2	TGTGCCACCTCAAGGGGCGGGAGTGACTACGAGCAGTACTTC	CATSRGGSDYEQYF
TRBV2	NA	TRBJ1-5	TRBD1	TGTGCCAGCACCGAGGGTCGGAGGGGGCTTAGGTTCGGCAATCAGCCCCAGCATTTT	CASTEGRRGLRFGNQPQHF
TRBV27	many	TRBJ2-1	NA	TGTGCCAGCAGTTTATCGATGGCGGGACTCTACAATGAGCAGTTCTTC	CASSLSMAGLYNEQFF
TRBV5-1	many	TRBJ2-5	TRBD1	TGCGCCAGCAGCCTGGGACAGCATCAAGAGACCCAGTACTTC	CASSLGQHQETQYF
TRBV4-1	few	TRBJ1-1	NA	TGCGCCAGCAGCCAAGAATCTCTGAATACTGAAGCTTTCTTT	CASSQESLNTEAFF
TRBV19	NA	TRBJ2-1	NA	TGTGCCAGTAGTAGTACCTACTGGGGCCCTTTGAATGAGCAGTTCTTC	CASSSTYWGPLNEQFF
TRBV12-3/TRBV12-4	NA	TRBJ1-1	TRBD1	TGTGCCAGCAGTTTAATTAACAGGGGAGGGACTGAAGCTTTCTTT	CASSLINRGGTEAFF
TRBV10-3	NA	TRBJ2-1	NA	TGTGCCATCAGTGCTTCAGGAGCCTACAATGAGCAGTTCTTC	CAISASGAYNEQFF
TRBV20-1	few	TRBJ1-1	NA	TGCAGTGCCCCTCTGTCTGGCGGGACTGAAGCTTTCTTT	CSAPLSGGTEAFF
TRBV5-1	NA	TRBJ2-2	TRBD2	TGCGCCAGCAGCTTAGCGGGATCCTCCGCCGGGGAGCTGTTTTTT	CASSLAGSSAGELFF
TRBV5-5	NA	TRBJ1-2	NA	TGTGCCAGCAGCTTAGGAGCTGGCTACACCTTC	CASSLGAGYTF